This TCR beta chain appears in the sequencing data of a study of regulatory T cells in long-lasting Graves disease. About the study: Positive TSH receptor antibodies alongside over 5 years of antithyroid drugs were what marked Graves' disease as persistent.

CDR3 size: 17 residues. Trimming took off 5 bases at V and 6 bases at J, with 23 bases between the two ends. The germline gives CDR1 MNHNS, CDR2 SASEGT. Study results and limitations: Under persistent disease, TRBV28, TRBJ1-2 and TRBJ2-5 were used preferentially. Peripheral blood alone, not thyroid tissue, underwent study. Persistent Graves' patients showed a TCR diversity that was lower than that of newly diagnosed ones.

Comment on this clonotype: What it recognizes is unknown.

Building of the TCR beta libraries involved iRepertoire HTBI primers and Arm-PCR of CDR3 regions. TCRdb reprocessed the multiplex PCR reads via MiXCR and lists one record per CDR3 protein. Of about 470,000 distinct CDR3 sequences in the sample, roughly 21% were seen once. As to time point: persistent/refractory GD, antithyroid drugs over 5 years with positive TRAb. Generation of the TCR library employed RNA extracted from PBMCs. This rearrangement joins TRBV6-1 to TRBJ1-5; D uncertain. This clonotype was sampled from a female donor with Graves disease. The sequences come from peripheral blood mononuclear cells (PBMCs), collected when the disease was refractory, from a patient treated with antithyroid drugs. CDR3 amino acids: CASSWAPSFELGQPQHF. Here the CDR3 DNA reads TGTGCCAGCAGTTGGGCCCCAAGTTTCGAACTGGGTCAGCCCCAGCATTTT.